One sample yielded the 23 T cell receptor beta chains listed below, sequenced in a study of control samples from healthy donors and cancer patients. The method was immunoSEQ multiplex PCR; TCRdb's version includes in-frame clones alone and lacks a portion of them. The table records around 83,000 clones, 93% of them present only once. Sequenced: PBMCs. Receptors originate from a woman in her 40s with lung cancer.

The chain employs TRBV11-3 and TRBJ2-5; D uncertain. Between the trimmed V and J ends, which lost 5 bases and 2 bases, there was a span of 12 bases. The CDR3 runs 14 residues. Germline V gives CDR1 SGHNT, CDR2 YENEEA. The CDR3, as DNA: TGTGCCAGCAGCATCCTGAACACTCAAGAGACCCAGTACTTC. As protein: CASSILNTQETQYF. Together with reference TRBV11-3 and TRBJ2-5, the CDR3 gives the full variable domain: EAGVVQSPRYKIIEKKQPVAFWCNPISGHNTLYWYLQNLGQGPELLIRYENEEAVDDSQLPKDRFSAERLKGVDSTLKIQPAELGDSAVYLCASSILNTQETQYFGPGTRLLVL.

The chain is built from TRBV30 and TRBJ1-3; perhaps TRBD1 as D (6 bases). CDR1 and CDR2 (germline): GTSNPN, SVGIG (reference sequence). The CDR3 loop spans 13 amino acids. Trimming stripped 3 bases from V and 4 bases from J, with 10 bases between. As DNA, the CDR3 is TGTGCCTGGAGCCCAGGGGAAGGAAACACCATATATTTT. Translated: CAWSPGEGNTIYF. Full variable domain (missing parts from reference TRBV30 and TRBJ1-3): SQTIHQWPATLVQPVGSPLSLECTVEGTSNPNLYWYRQAAGRGLQLLFYSVGIGQISSEVPQNLSASRPQDRQFILSSKKLLLSDSGFYLCAWSPGEGNTIYFGEGSWLTVV.

Only one count was recorded for this clone. The chain is built from TRBV30 and TRBJ1-1, with D possibly matching TRBD1 (6 bases). V lost 0 bases and J 5 bases, leaving 13 bases between the germline ends. Germline-derived CDR1 and CDR2 are GTSNPN and SVGIG (reference sequence). The CDR3 is 14 residues long. CDR3 region: CAWSVRGAGTEAFF. In DNA form, the CDR3 reads TGTGCCTGGAGTGTACGGGGGGCGGGGACTGAAGCTTTCTTT. Supplemented by reference TRBV30 and TRBJ1-1, the full variable domain reads SQTIHQWPATLVQPVGSPLSLECTVEGTSNPNLYWYRQAAGRGLQLLFYSVGIGQISSEVPQNLSASRPQDRQFILSSKKLLLSDSGFYLCAWSVRGAGTEAFFGQGTRLTVV.

This clone was observed once. The rearrangement joins TRBV11-3 to TRBJ1-2; 9 nucleotides line up with TRBD1. The germline CDR1 and CDR2 sequences are SGHNT and YENEEA. CDR3 length: 16 residues. Trimming removed 5 bases from V and 8 bases from J; junction bases left unmatched: 15. The CDR3 bases are TGTGCCAGCAGCCAGGGGAGCACAGGGGGCCTAGGAGGCTACACCTTC. Protein product: CASSQGSTGGLGGYTF.

The gene calls are TRBV4-2 and TRBJ2-1; 9 nucleotides align to TRBD2. This CDR3 comprises 17 residues. Losses at the gene ends were 0 bases for V and 9 bases for J; bases not matched to a gene: 12. Looked up from germline, CDR1 is LGHNA and CDR2 is YNFKEQ. The CDR3 coding sequence is TGTGCCAGCAGCCAAGATCGATTGGGACTAGCAGGACGTGAGCAGTTCTTC. This codes for CASSQDRLGLAGREQFF.

CDR3 coding DNA: TGTGCCAGCAGTTTAAAGTGGGACAGCAACTATGGCTACACCTTC. Its translation is CASSLKWDSNYGYTF. The rearrangement joins TRBV27 to TRBJ1-2; 7 bases are shared with TRBD1. Germline CDR1 reads MNHEY; CDR2 reads SMNVEV (reference sequence). J gave up 2 bases and V 2 bases, and 5 bases lay outside the gene matches. The CDR3 has 15 residues.

The chain carries TRBV5-6 and TRBJ2-7; D perhaps matches TRBD1 (5 bases). This CDR3 is built from 12 residues. V was clipped by 7 bases and J by 7 bases, with 15 bases between them. Germline CDR1 SGHDT, CDR2 YYEEEE. The CDR3 region has the DNA TGTGCCAGCCGCCTAGTAAGGGGAGAGCAGTACTTC. Translation gives CASRLVRGEQYF.

This rearrangement joins TRBV11-2 to TRBJ2-7, with TRBD1 identical over 9 bases. Trimming took 1 base from V and 3 from J; bases not matched to a gene: 10. The CDR3 is 17 amino acids. Germline V gene sequence: CDR1 SGHAT, CDR2 FQNNGV. CDR3 sequence reads: CASSLAGQGLHRYEQYF. CDR3 in DNA: TGTGCCAGCAGCTTAGCGGGACAGGGTTTACATCGCTACGAGCAGTACTTC.

The rearrangement joins TRBV24-1 to TRBJ2-5; 8 nucleotides line up with TRBD1. J was trimmed by 5 bases and V by 6 bases; bases with no gene match: 13. The CDR3 covers 16 residues. Germline lookup yields CDR1 KGHDR and CDR2 SFDVKD. This CDR3 reads CATSNAGGAGEETQYF. Written as DNA, the CDR3 is TGTGCCACCAGTAACGCAGGGGGCGCCGGGGAGGAGACCCAGTACTTC.

The chain links TRBV6-6 to TRBJ1-6; 9 bases agree with TRBD1. The junction had 18 bases not matched to a gene; V was cut back by 8 bases and J by 7 bases. The CDR3 loop spans 18 amino acids. Germline V gene lookup returns CDR1 MNHNY and CDR2 SVGAGI (reference sequence). DNA of the CDR3: TGTGCCAGCCGCCGATCGGGTAACAGGGGGCGTTCAAATTCACCCCTCCACTTT. Translation gives CASRRSGNRGRSNSPLHF.

The rearrangement links TRBV14 to TRBJ1-6; no clear D gene. With 1 base removed from V and 9 bases from J, the gap between germline ends came to 10 bases. This CDR3 is built from 14 residues. From germline, CDR1 is SGHDN and CDR2 FVKESK. As DNA, the CDR3 is TGTGCCAGCAGCCAAGGTCCGGGGAGTTCACCCCTCCACTTT. Translation gives CASSQGPGSSPLHF.

This rearrangement joins TRBV11-2 to TRBJ1-4, with 10 bases fitting TRBD1. The CDR3 extends over 15 amino acids. CDR1 and CDR2 from the germline V gene are SGHAT and FQNNGV. V gave up 5 bases and J gave up 8 bases; unmatched junction bases: 8. CDR3 sequence: CASSTPGQGREKLFF. The CDR3 DNA follows: TGTGCCAGCAGCACTCCGGGACAGGGGAGGGAAAAACTGTTTTTT. Full variable domain (outside the CDR3, taken from reference TRBV11-2 and TRBJ1-4): EAGVAQSPRYKIIEKRQSVAFWCNPISGHATLYWYQQILGQGPKLLIQFQNNGVVDDSQLPKDRFSAERLKGVDSTLKIQPAKLEDSAVYLCASSTPGQGREKLFFGSGTQLSVL.

The chain has TRBV7-9 and TRBJ1-3; D may be TRBD1 (5 bases). Germline CDR1 reads SEHNR; CDR2 reads FQNEAQ (reference sequence). The CDR3 sequence is 14 residues long. V lost 3 bases, J lost 2 bases, and 8 bases lay in between. The CDR3 spells CASSFRGAGNTIYF. The CDR3 bases are TGTGCCAGCAGCTTCCGGGGGGCTGGAAACACCATATATTTT. The variable domain in full, with the rest retrieved from reference TRBV7-9 and TRBJ1-3, is DTGVSQNPRHKITKRGQNVTFRCDPISEHNRLYWYRQTLGQGPEFLTYFQNEAQLEKSRLLSDRFSAERPKGSFSTLEIQRTEQGDSAMYLCASSFRGAGNTIYFGEGSWLTVV.

The V call is TRBV15, the J call TRBJ2-7; D could derive from TRBD1 or TRBD2 (5 bases each). Germline CDR1 LNHNV, CDR2 YYDKDF (reference sequence). The CDR3 spans 17 residues. V was clipped by 1 base and J by 0 bases, with 16 bases between them. CDR3 in amino acids: CATSRGEGRMYSYEQYF. The DNA of the CDR3 is TGTGCCACCAGCAGAGGAGAGGGGAGAATGTACTCCTACGAGCAGTACTTC.

The rearrangement links TRBV13 to TRBJ2-3, with TRBD2 matching over 7 bases. Germline lookup yields CDR1 PRHDT and CDR2 FYEKMQ (reference sequence). The J segment lost 3 bases and the V segment lost 2 bases, leaving 5 bases of the junction unmatched. The CDR3 is 15 amino acids. The CDR3 spells CASSLTGGKTDTQYF. The CDR3 coding sequence is TGTGCCAGCAGCTTAACGGGGGGAAAGACAGATACGCAGTATTTT. The full variable domain, rest sourced from reference TRBV13 and TRBJ2-3, is AAGVIQSPRHLIKEKRETATLKCYPIPRHDTVYWYQQGPGQDPQFLISFYEKMQSDKGSIPDRFSAQQFSDYHSELNMSSLELGDSALYFCASSLTGGKTDTQYFGPGTRLTVL.

V is TRBV6-5 and J is TRBJ1-3; D is ambiguous. Looked up from germline, CDR1 is MNHEY and CDR2 is SVGAGI. This CDR3 is built from 13 residues. V gave up 5 bases and J gave up 1 base, with 6 bases separating them. The CDR3 is CASSMYSGNTIYF. CDR3 coding DNA: TGTGCCAGCAGTATGTATTCTGGAAACACCATATATTTT.

The gene calls are TRBV25-1 and TRBJ2-6, with D possibly being TRBD1 or TRBD2 (6 bases each). Trimming removed 4 bases at V and 0 bases at J, with 13 bases between. CDR1 and CDR2 (germline): MGHDK, SYGVNS. The CDR3 loop spans 17 amino acids. Here the CDR3 reads CASSARGLDSGANVLTF. CDR3 nucleotide sequence: TGTGCCAGCAGTGCCCGGGGGCTAGACTCTGGGGCCAACGTCCTGACTTTC. The whole variable domain, remainder taken from reference TRBV25-1 and TRBJ2-6, is EADIYQTPRYLVIGTGKKITLECSQTMGHDKMYWYQQDPGMELHLIHYSYGVNSTEKGDLSSESTVSRIRTEHFPLTLESARPSHTSQYLCASSARGLDSGANVLTFGAGSRLTVL.

This clone was detected only once. This rearrangement joins TRBV30 to TRBJ1-1, with D perhaps TRBD1 (6 bases). Per germline, CDR1 GTSNPN and CDR2 SVGIG (reference sequence). Trimming stripped 2 bases from V and 1 base from J, with 14 bases between. The CDR3 length is 15 residues. Here the CDR3 DNA reads TGTGCCTGGAGTCTATCGACAGGTAGGAACACTGAAGCTTTCTTT. As protein: CAWSLSTGRNTEAFF. The full variable domain, its missing parts supplied by reference TRBV30 and TRBJ1-1, is SQTIHQWPATLVQPVGSPLSLECTVEGTSNPNLYWYRQAAGRGLQLLFYSVGIGQISSEVPQNLSASRPQDRQFILSSKKLLLSDSGFYLCAWSLSTGRNTEAFFGQGTRLTVV.

About this clone itself: Within the sample, other DNA sequences also encode this same CDR3. This sequence joins TRBV2 and TRBJ1-3, with D unclear. This CDR3 contains 12 residues. Trimming pared 6 bases from V and 7 bases from J, leaving 10 bases between. Germline V gene data show CDR1 as SNHLY and CDR2 as FYNNEI. The CDR3 nucleotides are TGTGCCAGCAGGGGAGCTAGGAACACCATATATTTT. Translated: CASRGARNTIYF.

The chain joins TRBV19 to TRBJ2-7; D is possibly TRBD1 (5 bases). The CDR3 extends over 14 amino acids. Germline-derived CDR1 and CDR2 are LNHDA and SQIVND (reference sequence). V lost 6 bases and J 2 bases, leaving 14 bases between the germline ends. The CDR3 DNA follows: TGTGCCAGTAGGACAGCCAGCTTTCCCTACGAGCAGTACTTC. Protein sequence: CASRTASFPYEQYF.

The chain employs TRBV7-3 and TRBJ2-7; possible D gene TRBD2, 7 bases. This CDR3 has 15 amino acids. V was clipped by 5 bases and J by 4 bases, with 18 bases between them. Germline CDR1 and CDR2: SGHTA and FQGTGA. CDR3 protein: CASSPHPGGAYEQYF. The CDR3 nucleotides read TGTGCCAGCAGCCCCCATCCGGGGGGCGCGTACGAGCAGTACTTC.

The chain carries TRBV3-1 (or the pseudogene TRBV3-2) and TRBJ1-6; possibly TRBD1 for D (5 bases). Trimming stripped 1 base from V and 7 bases from J, with 14 bases between. CDR3 length: 16 residues. Germline CDR1 reads LGHDT; CDR2 reads YNNKEL (reference sequence). In nucleotides, the CDR3 is TGTGCCAGCAGCCAAGCCCCGGGACTGCCCAATTCACCCCTCCACTTT. Translated, it gives CASSQAPGLPNSPLHF.

J is TRBJ1-2 and V is TRBV2; 7 nucleotides match TRBD1. The V gene's germline CDR1 is SNHLY and CDR2 FYNNEI. With V trimmed by 4 bases and J by 8 bases, 7 bases remained unmatched. The CDR3 loop spans 13 amino acids. CDR3 in amino acids: CASSVLQGKGYTF. The CDR3 DNA is TGTGCCAGCAGTGTATTACAGGGGAAGGGCTACACCTTC.